This record covers a single T cell receptor beta chain. Its target antigen remains unknown. Within one base of it there is no much larger clone, and no base qualities were kept. The source of the sample is a study of blood T cell repertoires in COVID-19 (dated by TCRdb to 2018 to 2020). About the investigation overall: Samples from collaborators originated in the United States, Italy and Spain and spanned both the acute and convalescent phases of COVID-19. A freely available public database, intended as a resource for researchers studying the immune response to SARS-CoV-2, is where the repertoires were released. Subjects who had been exposed to COVID-19, were actively infected with it, or had recovered from it provided the deeply sampled blood TCRbeta repertoires that made up the dataset. The material from the prospective study consisted of cDNA or gDNA derived from T cells, B-cell-depleted T cells, or PBMCs. A de-identified subject ID, COVID-19 status, age in years and sex were almost always included in the sample metadata. HLA class I and class II types, where available, came from metadata supplied by the sample provider rather than from assay-based typing. The samples were drawn from two sources: the first 160 participants of the ongoing ImmuneRACE study, and 1,000 to 1,500 subjects contributed by 6 global collaborators.

From the cysteine up to the phenylalanine, the CDR3 has a length of 14 residues. Left in the record is the CDR3 DNA by itself, 42 bases read in frame from the first base. V sheds 5 bases and J sheds 2 bases, leaving 12 bases between their ends. As encoded in the germline V gene (reference sequence), CDR1 is MNHEY while CDR2 is SMNVEV. Overall results and qualifications from the work: How much clinical and demographic metadata was included differed by source and by participant, and the metadata was provided uncurated.

In the prospective study, participants were 18 to 89 years old, resided in 24 geographic areas of the United States, and were enrolled through a virtual design. In the prospective study, cohorts were assigned on the basis of participant-reported clinical history obtained from a screening survey and a study questionnaire. Recovered participants in ImmuneRACE Cohort 3 were defined as having two consecutive negative NP/OP PCR tests, clearance from a healthcare professional, or resolution of symptoms. Mobile phlebotomists in the prospective study collected whole blood, serum and a nasopharyngeal or oropharyngeal swab from every participant. Participants in the prospective study had the option to provide additional blood draws and questionnaires over an approximately 2-month period. Before DNA extraction, blood samples from the prospective study were shipped at room temperature or frozen. TCRbeta CDR3 regions were amplified from genomic DNA using the immunoSEQ Assay, a bias-controlled multiplex PCR. In the authors' own workflow: The number of nucleated cells in each sample was estimated from the amplification of reference gene primers within the assay. To quantify the absolute abundance of each unique TCRbeta CDR3 rearrangement, sequence reads were collapsed and filtered. Productive Simpson clonality was computed per sample as the square root of Simpson's diversity index over productive rearrangements. Not all clones reach the TCRdb copy of this immuneACCESS table, which keeps in-frame sequences only. Checked studies attribute under half of the gap to unresolved V genes and leave the rest unexplained. That table furnishes V, J and clone size, whereas the DNA furnished D and trimming. A total of about 330,000 clones appear in this sample, approximately 92% of them only once. The top ten clones comprise 18% of the sample.

Source material: PBMCs or T cells enriched from blood (not recorded which). The sequence came from a woman in her 30s who had recovered from COVID-19. The chain is made from TRBV27 and TRBJ1-2, with an unclear D gene assignment. The nucleotides read TGTGCCAGCAGTCCCTCGGGTGGCAACTATGGCTACACCTTC. This gives the protein CASSPSGGNYGYTF.